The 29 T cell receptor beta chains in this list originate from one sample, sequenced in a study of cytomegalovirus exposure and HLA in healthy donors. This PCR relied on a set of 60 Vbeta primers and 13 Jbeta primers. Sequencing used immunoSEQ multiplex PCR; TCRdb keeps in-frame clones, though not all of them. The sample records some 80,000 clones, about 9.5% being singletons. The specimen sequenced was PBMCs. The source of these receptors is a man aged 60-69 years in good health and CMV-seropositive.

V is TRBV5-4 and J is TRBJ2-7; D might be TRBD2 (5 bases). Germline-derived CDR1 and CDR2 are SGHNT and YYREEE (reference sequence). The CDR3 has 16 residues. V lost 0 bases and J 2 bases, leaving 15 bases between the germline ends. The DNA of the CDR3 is TGTGCCAGCAGCTTGGAGGCAGCCGCCGGGGCCTACGAGCAGTACTTC. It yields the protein CASSLEAAAGAYEQYF.

DNA for the CDR3: TGTGCCAGCGGCACTAGCTCACTTTCCGACGAGCAGTACTTC. It is translated as CASGTSSLSDEQYF. The V gene is TRBV18, the J gene TRBJ2-7; D might be TRBD2 (6 bases). V was trimmed by 8 bases and J by 5 bases, leaving 19 bases between them. Per germline, CDR1 KGHSH and CDR2 LQKENI. The CDR3 has 14 residues.

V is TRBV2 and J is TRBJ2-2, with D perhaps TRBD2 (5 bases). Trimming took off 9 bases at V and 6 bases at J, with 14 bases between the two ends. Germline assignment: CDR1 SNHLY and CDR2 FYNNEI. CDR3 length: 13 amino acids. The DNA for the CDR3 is TGTGCCAGTTTTCTTTCGGGGTCCGGGGAGCTGTTTTTT. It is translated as CASFLSGSGELFF.

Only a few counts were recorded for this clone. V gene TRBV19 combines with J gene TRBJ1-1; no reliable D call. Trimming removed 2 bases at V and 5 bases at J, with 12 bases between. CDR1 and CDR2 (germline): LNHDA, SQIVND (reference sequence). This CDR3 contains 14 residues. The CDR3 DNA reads TGTGCCAGTAGTATAACCGAAAGAGAGACTGAAGCTTTCTTT. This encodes CASSITERETEAFF.

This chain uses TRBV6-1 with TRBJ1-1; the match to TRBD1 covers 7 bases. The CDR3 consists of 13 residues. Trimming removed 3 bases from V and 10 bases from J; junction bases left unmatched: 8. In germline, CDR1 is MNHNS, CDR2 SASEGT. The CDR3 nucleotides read TGTGCCAGCAGTGAGGGGACAGAGTGGCGAGCTTTCTTT. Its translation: CASSEGTEWRAFF.

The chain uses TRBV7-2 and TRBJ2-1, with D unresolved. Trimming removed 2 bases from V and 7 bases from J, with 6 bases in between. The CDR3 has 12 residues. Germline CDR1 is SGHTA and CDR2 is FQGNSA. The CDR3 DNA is TGTGCCAGCAGCTTACTGCGGAATGAGCAGTTCTTC. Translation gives CASSLLRNEQFF.

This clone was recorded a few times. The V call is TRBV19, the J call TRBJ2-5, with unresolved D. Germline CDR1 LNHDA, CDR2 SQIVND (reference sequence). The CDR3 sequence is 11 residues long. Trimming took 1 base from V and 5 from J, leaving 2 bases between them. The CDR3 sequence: CASSIAETQYF. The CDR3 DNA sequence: TGTGCCAGTAGTATAGCGGAGACCCAGTACTTC.

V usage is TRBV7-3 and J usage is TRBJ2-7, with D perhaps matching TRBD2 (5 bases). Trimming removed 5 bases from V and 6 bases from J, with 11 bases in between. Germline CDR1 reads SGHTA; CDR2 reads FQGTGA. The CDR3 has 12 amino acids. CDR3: CASSPSSLEQYF. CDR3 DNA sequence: TGTGCCAGCAGCCCTAGCAGCCTCGAGCAGTACTTC.

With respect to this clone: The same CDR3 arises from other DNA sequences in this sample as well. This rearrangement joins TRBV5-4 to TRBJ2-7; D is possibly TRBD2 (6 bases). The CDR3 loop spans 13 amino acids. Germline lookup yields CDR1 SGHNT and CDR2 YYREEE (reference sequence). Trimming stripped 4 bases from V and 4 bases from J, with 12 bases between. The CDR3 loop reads CASSPSGEYEQYF. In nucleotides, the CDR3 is TGTGCCAGCAGCCCCTCGGGGGAGTACGAGCAGTACTTC.

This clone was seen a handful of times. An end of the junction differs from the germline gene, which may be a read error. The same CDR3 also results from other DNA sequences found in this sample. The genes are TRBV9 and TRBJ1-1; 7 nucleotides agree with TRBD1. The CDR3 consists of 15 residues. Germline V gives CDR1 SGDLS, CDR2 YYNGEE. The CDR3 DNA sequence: TGTGCCAGCAGCGTATTGGGACAGATGAACACTGAAGCCTTCTTT. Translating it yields CASSVLGQMNTEAFF.

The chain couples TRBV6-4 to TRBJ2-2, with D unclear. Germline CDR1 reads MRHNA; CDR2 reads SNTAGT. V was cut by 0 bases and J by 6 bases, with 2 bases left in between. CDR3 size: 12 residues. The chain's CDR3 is CASSDSAGELFF. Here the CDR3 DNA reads TGTGCCAGCAGTGACTCCGCCGGGGAGCTGTTTTTT.

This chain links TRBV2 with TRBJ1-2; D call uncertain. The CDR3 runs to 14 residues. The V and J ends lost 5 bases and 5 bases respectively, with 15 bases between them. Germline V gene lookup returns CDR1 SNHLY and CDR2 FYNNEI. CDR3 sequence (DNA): TGTGCCAGCAGTCTAGACGGACTAGAGTATGGCTACACCTTC. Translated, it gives CASSLDGLEYGYTF.

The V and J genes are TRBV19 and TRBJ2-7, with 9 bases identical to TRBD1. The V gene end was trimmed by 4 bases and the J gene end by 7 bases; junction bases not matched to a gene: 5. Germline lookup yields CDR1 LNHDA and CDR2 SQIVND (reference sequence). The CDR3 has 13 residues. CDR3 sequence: CASSTTGGWEQYV. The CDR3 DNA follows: TGTGCCAGTAGTACCACAGGGGGCTGGGAGCAGTACGTC.

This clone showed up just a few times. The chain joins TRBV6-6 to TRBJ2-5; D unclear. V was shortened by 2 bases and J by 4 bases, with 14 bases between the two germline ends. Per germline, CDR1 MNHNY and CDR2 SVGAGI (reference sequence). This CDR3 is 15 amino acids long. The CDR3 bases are TGTGCCAGCAGTTACGGGCATCAATCCGTAGAGACCCAGTACTTC. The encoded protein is CASSYGHQSVETQYF.

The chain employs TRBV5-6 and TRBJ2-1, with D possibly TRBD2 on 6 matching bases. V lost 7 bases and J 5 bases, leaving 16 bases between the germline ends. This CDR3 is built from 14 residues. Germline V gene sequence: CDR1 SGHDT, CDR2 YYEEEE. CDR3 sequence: CASLFRVADNEQFF. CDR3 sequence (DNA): TGTGCCAGCTTATTTAGGGTAGCGGACAATGAGCAGTTCTTC.

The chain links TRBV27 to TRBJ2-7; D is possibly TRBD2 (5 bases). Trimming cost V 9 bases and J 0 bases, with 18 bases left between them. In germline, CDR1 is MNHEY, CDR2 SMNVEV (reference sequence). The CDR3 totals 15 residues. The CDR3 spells CARKETAVNSYEQYV. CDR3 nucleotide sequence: TGTGCCAGAAAAGAAACAGCGGTCAACTCCTACGAGCAGTACGTC.

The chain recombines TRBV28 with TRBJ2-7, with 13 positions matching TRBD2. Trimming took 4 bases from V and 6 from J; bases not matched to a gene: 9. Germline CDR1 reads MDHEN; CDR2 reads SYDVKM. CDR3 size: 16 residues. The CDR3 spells CASSSPGTSGMGEQYF. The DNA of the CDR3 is TGTGCCAGCAGTTCCCCGGGGACTAGCGGGATGGGCGAGCAGTACTTC.

The CDR3 is CATNRGQGQDTQYF. In DNA, the CDR3 is TGTGCCACAAATCGGGGACAGGGTCAAGATACGCAGTATTTT. The chain joins TRBV10-3 to TRBJ2-3; 9 bases are shared with TRBD1. The CDR3 spans 14 residues. J lost 5 bases, V lost 10 bases, and 10 bases had no gene match. CDR1 and CDR2 (germline): ENHRY, SYGVKD.

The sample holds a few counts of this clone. The CDR3 loop is CASSHLIPTSGGADTQYF. In nucleotides, the CDR3 is TGCGCCAGCAGCCACCTAATTCCGACTAGCGGGGGAGCAGATACGCAGTATTTT. The rearrangement links TRBV5-1 to TRBJ2-3; 12 bases fit TRBD2. This CDR3 is built from 18 residues. J lost 4 bases, V lost 4 bases, and 13 bases had no gene match. Germline V gives CDR1 SGHRS, CDR2 YFSETQ.

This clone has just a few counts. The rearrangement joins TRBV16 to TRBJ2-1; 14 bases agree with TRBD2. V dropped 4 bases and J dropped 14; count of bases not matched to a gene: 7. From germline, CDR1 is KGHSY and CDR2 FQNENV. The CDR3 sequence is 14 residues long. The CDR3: CASSPGLAGAREFF. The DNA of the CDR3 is TGTGCCAGCAGCCCGGGACTAGCGGGAGCCCGGGAGTTCTTC.

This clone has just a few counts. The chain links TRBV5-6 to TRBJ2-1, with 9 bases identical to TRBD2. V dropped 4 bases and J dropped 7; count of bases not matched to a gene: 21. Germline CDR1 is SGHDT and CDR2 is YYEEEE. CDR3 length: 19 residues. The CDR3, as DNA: TGTGCCAGCAGCACATGGACGGGCAAGGGCGGGAGGGGGTGGAATGAGCAGTTCTTC. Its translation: CASSTWTGKGGRGWNEQFF. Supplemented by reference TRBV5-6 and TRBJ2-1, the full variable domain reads DAGVTQSPTHLIKTRGQQVTLRCSPKSGHDTVSWYQQALGQGPQFIFQYYEEEERQRGNFPDRFSGHQFPNYSSELNVNALLLGDSALYLCASSTWTGKGGRGWNEQFFGPGTRLTVL.

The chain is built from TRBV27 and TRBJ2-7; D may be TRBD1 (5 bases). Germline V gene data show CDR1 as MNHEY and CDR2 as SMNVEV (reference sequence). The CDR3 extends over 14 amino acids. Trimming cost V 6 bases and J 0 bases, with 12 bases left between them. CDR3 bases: TGTGCCAGCAGAAACAGGATATTCTCCTACGAGCAGTACTTC. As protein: CASRNRIFSYEQYF.

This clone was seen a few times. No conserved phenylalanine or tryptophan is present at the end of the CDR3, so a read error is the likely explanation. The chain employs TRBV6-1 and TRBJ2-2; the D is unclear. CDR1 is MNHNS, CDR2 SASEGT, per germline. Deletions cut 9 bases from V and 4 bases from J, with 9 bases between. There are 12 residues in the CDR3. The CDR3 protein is CARQTFTGELFV. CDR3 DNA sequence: TGTGCCAGACAGACCTTCACCGGGGAGCTGTTTGTT.

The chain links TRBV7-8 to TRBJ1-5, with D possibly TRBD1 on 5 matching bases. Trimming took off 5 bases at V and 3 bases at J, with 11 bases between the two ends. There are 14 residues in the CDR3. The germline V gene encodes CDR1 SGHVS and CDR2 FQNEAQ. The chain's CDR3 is CASSPDSLNQPQHF. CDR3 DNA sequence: TGTGCCAGCAGCCCCGACAGCCTCAATCAGCCCCAGCATTTT.

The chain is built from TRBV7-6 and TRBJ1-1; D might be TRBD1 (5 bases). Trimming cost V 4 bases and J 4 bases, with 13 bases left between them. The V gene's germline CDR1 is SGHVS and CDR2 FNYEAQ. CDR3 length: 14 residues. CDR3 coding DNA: TGTGCCAGCAGCTCAGGGACTTCGGGCACTGAAGCTTTCTTT. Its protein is CASSSGTSGTEAFF.

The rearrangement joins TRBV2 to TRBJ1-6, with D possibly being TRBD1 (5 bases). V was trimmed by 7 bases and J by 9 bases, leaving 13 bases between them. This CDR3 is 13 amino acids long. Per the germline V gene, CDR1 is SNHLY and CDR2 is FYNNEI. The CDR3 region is CASTPTAPSPLHF. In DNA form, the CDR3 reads TGTGCCAGCACCCCGACAGCTCCTTCACCCCTCCACTTT.

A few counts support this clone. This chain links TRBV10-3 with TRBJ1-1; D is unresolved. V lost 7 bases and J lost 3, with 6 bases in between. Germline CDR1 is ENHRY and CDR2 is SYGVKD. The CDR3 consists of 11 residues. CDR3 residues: CAIKEYTEAFF. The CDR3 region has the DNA TGTGCCATCAAGGAGTACACTGAAGCTTTCTTT.

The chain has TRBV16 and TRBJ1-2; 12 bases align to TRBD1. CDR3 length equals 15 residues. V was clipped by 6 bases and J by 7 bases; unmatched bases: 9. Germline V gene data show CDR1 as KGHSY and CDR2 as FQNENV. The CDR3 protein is CASSQMGQGAGGYTF. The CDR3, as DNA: TGTGCCAGCAGTCAAATGGGACAGGGGGCAGGTGGCTACACCTTC.

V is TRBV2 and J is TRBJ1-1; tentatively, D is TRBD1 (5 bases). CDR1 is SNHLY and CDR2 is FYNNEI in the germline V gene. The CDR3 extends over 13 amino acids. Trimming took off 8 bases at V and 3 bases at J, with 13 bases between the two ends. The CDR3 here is CASGGNWDTEAFF. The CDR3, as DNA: TGTGCCAGCGGGGGGAATTGGGACACTGAAGCTTTCTTT.